This entry lists 29 T cell receptor beta chains sequenced from one sample in a study of blood T cell repertoires in COVID-19. TCRdb keeps only in-frame clones here, not all; method: immunoSEQ multiplex PCR. The profile shows 190,000 or so clones, just under 90% of them singletons. The specimen sequenced was peripheral blood. The receptors shown here come from a man between 60 and 70 years old who had recovered from COVID-19.

CDR3 residues: CASSTPRSKANTGELFF. CDR3 DNA: TGTGCCAGCAGCACTCCACGAAGTAAAGCGAACACCGGGGAGCTGTTTTTT. The rearrangement joins TRBV9 to TRBJ2-2, with no clear D. Germline values: CDR1 SGDLS, CDR2 YYNGEE. Trimming cost V 4 bases and J 0 bases, with 16 bases left between them. The CDR3 spans 17 residues.

The V gene is TRBV6-5, the J gene TRBJ2-1; TRBD2 aligns across 14 bases. This CDR3 region has 16 residues. The V gene's germline CDR1 is MNHEY and CDR2 SVGAGI. The J segment lost 10 bases and the V segment lost 0 bases, leaving 5 bases of the junction unmatched. Here the CDR3 reads CASSYSTSGGAWEQFF. The CDR3 bases are TGTGCCAGCAGTTACTCGACTAGCGGGGGGGCCTGGGAGCAGTTCTTC.

The chain carries TRBV3-1 (or the pseudogene TRBV3-2) and TRBJ2-2, with a weak D call TRBD1 (5 bases). Germline CDR1 is LGHDT and CDR2 is YNNKEL (reference sequence). V lost 4 bases and J lost 1, with 10 bases in between. The CDR3 loop spans 15 amino acids. The CDR3 loop is CASSLTEKNTGELFF. CDR3 in DNA: TGTGCCAGCAGCCTGACAGAGAAGAACACCGGGGAGCTGTTTTTT.

This chain joins TRBV14 and TRBJ1-1, with D uncertain. This CDR3 comprises 12 residues. CDR1 and CDR2 (germline): SGHDN, FVKESK. Trimming took 2 bases from V and 5 from J, leaving 6 bases between them. The CDR3 DNA reads TGTGCCAGCAGCCAAATCCCGACTGAAGCTTTCTTT. Amino acid sequence: CASSQIPTEAFF.

The V call is TRBV7-3, the J call TRBJ2-2; D is perhaps TRBD1 (7 bases). The CDR3 sequence is 17 residues long. Germline CDR1 is SGHTA and CDR2 is FQGTGA. V lost 6 bases, J lost 4 bases, and 21 bases lay in between. In DNA, the CDR3 is TGTGCCAGCAGACAAGGAGGGACCCAGGGGGTCACCGGGGAGCTGTTTTTT. Translated: CASRQGGTQGVTGELFF.

The chain is built from TRBV6-1 and TRBJ1-2; TRBD1 is a possible D gene (5 bases). The CDR3 loop spans 14 amino acids. CDR1 and CDR2 (germline): MNHNS, SASEGT. V lost 3 bases to trimming and J lost 0 bases, with 8 bases between them. The CDR3 nucleotides are TGTGCCAGCAGTGAGACAGCCTCTAACTATGGCTACACCTTC. Encoded protein: CASSETASNYGYTF.

This chain joins TRBV7-6 and TRBJ1-3, with TRBD1 identical over 10 bases. The CDR3 covers 18 residues. Germline V gene lookup returns CDR1 SGHVS and CDR2 FNYEAQ. Trimming at V came to 1 base and at J to 4 bases, leaving 10 bases not matched to a gene. This CDR3 reads CASSLDGLGTGAGNTIYF. For the CDR3, the DNA is TGTGCCAGCAGCTTAGACGGGCTTGGGACAGGGGCAGGAAACACCATATATTTT. Variable domain in full (rest from reference TRBV7-6 and TRBJ1-3): GAGVSQSPRYKVTKRGQDVALRCDPISGHVSLYWYRQALGQGPEFLTYFNYEAQQDKSGLPNDRFSAERPEGSISTLTIQRTEQRDSAMYRCASSLDGLGTGAGNTIYFGEGSWLTVV.

This clone was counted a single time. V usage is TRBV19 and J usage is TRBJ2-2; D might be TRBD1 (6 bases). The V gene's germline CDR1 is LNHDA and CDR2 SQIVND (reference sequence). Trimming left V 6 bases short and J 5 bases short, with 10 bases between. The CDR3 has 13 amino acids. CDR3 nucleotide sequence: TGTGCCAGTAGGGACAGACGTACCGGGGAGCTGTTTTTT. This encodes CASRDRRTGELFF.

The chain is built from TRBV6-5 and TRBJ1-6; the D gene is possibly TRBD1 (6 bases). Trimming removed 2 bases at V and 6 bases at J, with 14 bases between. The germline gives CDR1 MNHEY, CDR2 SVGAGI. This CDR3 is built from 16 residues. For the CDR3, the DNA is TGTGCCAGCAGTTACGGGACATCCTGGTCTAATTCACCCCTCCACTTT. The encoded protein is CASSYGTSWSNSPLHF.

This chain connects TRBV2 to TRBJ2-1; TRBD2 aligns across 8 bases. This CDR3 comprises 12 residues. Looked up from germline, CDR1 is SNHLY and CDR2 is FYNNEI. V shed 7 bases, J shed 6 bases, and the junction held 2 bases outside the gene matches. CDR3 coding DNA: TGTGCCAGCACCGGGACTAGCAATGAGCAGTTCTTC. It encodes CASTGTSNEQFF.

This clone was picked up one time. The chain couples TRBV30 to TRBJ1-2; tentatively, D is TRBD1 (5 bases). The CDR3 consists of 13 residues. The ends were cut back, 2 bases at V and 3 bases at J, with 10 bases in the middle. Germline-derived CDR1 and CDR2 are GTSNPN and SVGIG (reference sequence). CDR3 DNA sequence: TGTGCCTGGAGTAAGCAGGGCCACTATGGCTACACCTTC. Amino acids: CAWSKQGHYGYTF.

A few counts support this clone. Other DNA sequences in the same sample also yield this CDR3. The chain employs TRBV29-1 and TRBJ2-3; no clear D. The germline gives CDR1 SQVTM, CDR2 ANQGSEA. The CDR3 extends over 12 amino acids. The V gene lost 2 bases and the J gene lost 1 base, with 4 bases spanning the gap. CDR3 coding DNA: TGCAGCGTTGAATCAGGCACAGATACGCAGTATTTT. It translates to CSVESGTDTQYF.

This chain uses TRBV5-1 with TRBJ2-5; D is perhaps TRBD2 (5 bases). This CDR3 region has 15 residues. CDR1 is SGHRS and CDR2 is YFSETQ in the germline V gene. V was cut by 1 base and J by 2 bases, with 12 bases left in between. The CDR3 DNA is TGCGCCAGCAGCTTGAGCGGAAGGGATCAAGAGACCCAGTACTTC. It specifies CASSLSGRDQETQYF.

This chain connects TRBV18 to TRBJ1-1; 7 positions agree with TRBD1. V lost 6 bases to trimming and J lost 6 bases; unmatched junction nucleotides: 7. Germline CDR1 is KGHSH and CDR2 is LQKENI. The CDR3 has 13 residues. CDR3 sequence (DNA): TGTGCCAGCTCCGTACAGGGGTCCGCTGAAGCTTTCTTT. Its protein is CASSVQGSAEAFF. The full variable domain, in which reference TRBV18 and TRBJ1-1 provide the parts outside the CDR3, is NAGVMQNPRHLVRRRGQEARLRCSPMKGHSHVYWYRQLPEEGLKFMVYLQKENIIDESGMPKERFSAEFPKEGPSILRIQQVVRGDSAAYFCASSVQGSAEAFFGQGTRLTVV.

The chain combines TRBV5-1 with TRBJ1-2; 11 bases fit TRBD1. The length of the CDR3 is 15 residues. Trimming removed 3 bases from V and 1 base from J; junction bases left unmatched: 2. The V gene's germline CDR1 is SGHRS and CDR2 YFSETQ. CDR3 sequence (DNA): TGCGCCAGCAGCTCCGGGACAGGGGGTAACTATGGCTACACCTTC. Translating gives CASSSGTGGNYGYTF.

The chain has TRBV7-2 and TRBJ2-7; 8 bases line up with TRBD1. This CDR3 has 13 amino acids. Germline assignment: CDR1 SGHTA and CDR2 FQGNSA. Trimming took 7 bases from V and 0 from J; bases not matched to a gene: 2. The CDR3 nucleotides are TGTGCCAGCAAGACAGGGGCCTCCTACGAGCAGTACTTC. This translates into CASKTGASYEQYF.

The V and J genes are TRBV28 and TRBJ2-3; D is unresolved. Germline lookup yields CDR1 MDHEN and CDR2 SYDVKM. V lost 2 bases and J 2 bases, leaving 5 bases between the germline ends. The CDR3 is made up of 13 amino acids. The CDR3 region has the DNA TGTGCCAGCAGTTTAACTGCCACAGATACGCAGTATTTT. Its protein product is CASSLTATDTQYF.

CDR3 in amino acids: CATSFSSYEQYF. In DNA form, the CDR3 reads TGTGCCACCAGCTTTTCGAGCTACGAGCAGTACTTC. V gene TRBV15 combines with J gene TRBJ2-7; the D is unclear. The V and J ends lost 5 bases and 3 bases respectively, with 8 bases between them. The germline V gene has CDR1 LNHNV and CDR2 YYDKDF (reference sequence). CDR3 length equals 12 residues.

The CDR3 loop is CASSVSGTGNYGYTF. DNA of the CDR3: TGTGCCAGCAGCGTTTCCGGGACAGGGAACTATGGCTACACCTTC. The chain combines TRBV9 with TRBJ1-2, with TRBD1 matching over 9 bases. This CDR3 spans 15 amino acids. Germline V lookup: CDR1 SGDLS, CDR2 YYNGEE. The V and J ends lost 2 bases and 2 bases, in that order; junction bases with no gene match: 4.

The V and J genes are TRBV9 and TRBJ2-5, with D possibly matching TRBD1 (7 bases). V was shortened by 0 bases and J by 5 bases, with 14 bases between the two germline ends. The germline CDR1 and CDR2 sequences are SGDLS and YYNGEE. This CDR3 has 15 amino acids. The CDR3 coding sequence is TGTGCCAGCAGCGTAGTTGGAGGGGGCCAGGAGACCCAGTACTTC. Amino acids: CASSVVGGGQETQYF.

The chain joins TRBV5-1 to TRBJ2-3; a possible D gene is TRBD2 (5 bases). Trimming shortened V by 4 bases and J by 0 bases, and 15 bases separated the two germline ends. Germline lookup yields CDR1 SGHRS and CDR2 YFSETQ. The CDR3 length is 16 residues. CDR3 protein: CASSLPLAGSTDTQYF. The CDR3, as DNA: TGCGCCAGCAGCCTCCCCCTAGCAGGTAGCACAGATACGCAGTATTTT.

The chain joins TRBV30 to TRBJ2-7; D is possibly TRBD1 (5 bases). Germline CDR1 is GTSNPN and CDR2 is SVGIG (reference sequence). The CDR3 spans 13 residues. Trimming left V 5 bases short and J 3 bases short, with 14 bases between. CDR3 DNA: TGTGCCTGGGCCATATACCAGGGCTACGAGCAGTACTTC. This codes for CAWAIYQGYEQYF.

The chain combines TRBV5-1 with TRBJ2-2, with D maybe TRBD2 (5 bases). Germline V lookup: CDR1 SGHRS, CDR2 YFSETQ. The CDR3 has 16 residues. The V gene lost 0 bases and the J gene lost 5 bases, with 14 bases spanning the gap. The CDR3 bases are TGCGCCAGCAGCTTGGGACTACCTTCGAGGACCGGGGAGCTGTTTTTT. This gives the protein CASSLGLPSRTGELFF.

This chain joins TRBV7-8 and TRBJ1-4; D is ambiguous. The V end lost 4 bases, the J end lost 8 bases, and 14 bases lay between the germline ends. Germline values: CDR1 SGHVS, CDR2 FQNEAQ. The CDR3 length is 14 residues. CDR3 in amino acids: CASSSQVRGEKLFF. In DNA form, the CDR3 reads TGTGCCAGCAGCTCCCAAGTCCGCGGGGAAAAACTGTTTTTT.

The chain links TRBV5-1 to TRBJ1-1; unclear D gene. Germline loops: CDR1 SGHRS, CDR2 YFSETQ. V was trimmed by 2 bases and J by 2 bases, leaving 10 bases between them. The CDR3 runs to 14 residues. CDR3 amino acids: CASSFGVENTEAFF. As DNA, the CDR3 is TGCGCCAGCAGCTTCGGGGTGGAAAACACTGAAGCTTTCTTT.

A remark on this clone: This CDR3 is also generated by other DNA sequences in the sample. The V gene is TRBV5-1, the J gene TRBJ1-1; TRBD1 matches 9 bases. The CDR3 runs to 15 residues. Germline trimming cut 0 bases from V and 4 bases from J; bases unmatched to any gene: 4. In germline, CDR1 is SGHRS, CDR2 YFSETQ. CDR3 sequence (DNA): TGCGCCAGCAGCTTGGAGGGACAGGGACTCACTGAAGCTTTCTTT. It codes for CASSLEGQGLTEAFF.

V gene TRBV19 combines with J gene TRBJ2-7, with D tentatively TRBD2 (5 bases). The CDR3 has 12 residues. V was pared by 9 bases and J by 7 bases, with 16 bases between. Germline values: CDR1 LNHDA, CDR2 SQIVND (reference sequence). The DNA for the CDR3 is TGTGCCAGGAACGGAAAGACGGGGGAGCAGTACTTC. It yields the protein CARNGKTGEQYF. Full variable domain (outside the CDR3, taken from reference TRBV19 and TRBJ2-7): DGGITQSPKYLFRKEGQNVTLSCEQNLNHDAMYWYRQDPGQGLRLIYYSQIVNDFQKGDIAEGYSVSREKKESFPLTVTSAQKNPTAFYLCARNGKTGEQYFGPGTRLTVT.

The CDR3 reads CASSLEIRLLADTQYF. The CDR3 bases are TGTGCCAGCAGCTTAGAAATTCGACTATTAGCCGATACGCAGTATTTT. The chain carries TRBV7-2 and TRBJ2-3, with a weak D call TRBD2 (5 bases). This CDR3 has 16 residues. CDR1 is SGHTA and CDR2 is FQGNSA in the germline V gene. The V and J ends lost 1 base and 6 bases respectively, with 17 bases between them.

V and J are TRBV5-1 and TRBJ2-5; no firm D call. The ends were cut back, 4 bases at V and 4 bases at J, with 17 bases in the middle. This CDR3 is 15 amino acids long. The germline gives CDR1 SGHRS, CDR2 YFSETQ. Here the CDR3 reads CASSVNPPGRETQYF. CDR3 DNA: TGCGCCAGCAGCGTAAACCCCCCTGGGCGAGAGACCCAGTACTTC.